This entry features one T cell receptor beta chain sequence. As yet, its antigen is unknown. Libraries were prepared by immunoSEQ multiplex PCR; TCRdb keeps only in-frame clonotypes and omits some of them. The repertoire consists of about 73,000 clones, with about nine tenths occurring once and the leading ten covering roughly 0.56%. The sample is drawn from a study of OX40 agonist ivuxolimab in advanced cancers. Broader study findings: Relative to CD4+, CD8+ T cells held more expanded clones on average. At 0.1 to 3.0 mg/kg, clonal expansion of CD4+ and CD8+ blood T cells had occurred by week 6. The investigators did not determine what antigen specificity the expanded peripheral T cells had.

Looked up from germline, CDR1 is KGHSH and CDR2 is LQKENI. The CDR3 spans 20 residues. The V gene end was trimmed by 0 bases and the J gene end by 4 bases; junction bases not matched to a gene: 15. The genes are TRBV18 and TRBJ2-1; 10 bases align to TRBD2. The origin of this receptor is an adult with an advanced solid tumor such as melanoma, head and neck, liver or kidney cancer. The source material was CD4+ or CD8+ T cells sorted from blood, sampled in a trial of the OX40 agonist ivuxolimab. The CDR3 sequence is CASSPPGTLRTSGKYNEQFF. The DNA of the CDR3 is TGTGCCAGCTCACCACCCGGGACACTCCGGACTAGCGGCAAATACAATGAGCAGTTCTTC.